This is a list of T cell receptor beta chains from one sample in a study of beta chain features in type 1 diabetes. Profiled with immunoSEQ multiplex PCR; TCRdb holds only in-frame clones, not every one. The sample lists about 620,000 clones, 15% to 17% occurring once. The specimen was naive CD4+ T cells from blood. The receptor source for this set is a man between 18 and 29 years old in good health. Both conserved end residues are part of each CDR3.

j_gene: TRBJ2-2
v_gene: TRBV18
CDR3aa: CASSLYTGTGELFF

j_gene: TRBJ1-1
v_gene: TRBV6-4
CDR3aa: CASSPRNTEAFF

j_gene: TRBJ2-3
v_gene: TRBV29-1
CDR3aa: CSVGGTGPSDTQYF

j_gene: TRBJ2-2
v_gene: TRBV10-3
CDR3aa: CAIKVAPANTGELFF

j_gene: TRBJ2-2
v_gene: TRBV18
CDR3aa: CASSTGSGNYAGELFF

j_gene: TRBJ1-1
v_gene: TRBV5-4
CDR3aa: CASSPNPGGWTEAFF

j_gene: TRBJ1-1
v_gene: TRBV6-5
CDR3aa: CASSWNTEAFF

j_gene: TRBJ1-1
v_gene: TRBV7-3
CDR3aa: CASSPGAVTEAFF

j_gene: TRBJ1-4
v_gene: TRBV9
CDR3aa: CASSRQGYEKLFF

j_gene: TRBJ1-4
v_gene: TRBV9
CDR3aa: CASSVGVGLGEKLFF

j_gene: TRBJ2-7
v_gene: TRBV14
CDR3aa: CASSLRDRGVGEQYF

j_gene: TRBJ1-5
v_gene: TRBV25-1
CDR3aa: CASSGRQGAWNQPQHF

j_gene: TRBJ1-3
v_gene: TRBV2
CDR3aa: CASSEGPRGISGNTIYF

j_gene: TRBJ2-3
v_gene: TRBV11-2
CDR3aa: CASQDRASTDTQYF

j_gene: TRBJ2-3
v_gene: TRBV7-6
CDR3aa: CASSPIEVDTQYF

j_gene: TRBJ2-2
v_gene: TRBV7-9
CDR3aa: CASSSARELPTGELFF

j_gene: TRBJ1-3
v_gene: TRBV6-1
CDR3aa: CAISESGSGNTIYF

j_gene: TRBJ1-2
v_gene: TRBV4-1
CDR3aa: CASSQSLNYGYTF

j_gene: TRBJ2-7
v_gene: TRBV11-1
CDR3aa: CASSPQRGQAHEQYF

j_gene: TRBJ1-1
v_gene: TRBV6-4
CDR3aa: CASSSQGNTEAFF

j_gene: TRBJ2-7
v_gene: TRBV5-1
CDR3aa: CASSLDPSGYEQYF

j_gene: TRBJ2-7
v_gene: TRBV10-3
CDR3aa: CATQRAGSYEQYF

j_gene: TRBJ1-2
v_gene: TRBV10-2
CDR3aa: CATRPGTSYGYTF

j_gene: TRBJ1-1
v_gene: TRBV7-2
CDR3aa: CASSLNRGAEAFF

j_gene: TRBJ1-5
v_gene: TRBV6-4
CDR3aa: CASSAGYSNQPQHF

j_gene: TRBJ2-1
v_gene: TRBV29-1
CDR3aa: CTVRSLPTSGPYTGNEQFF

j_gene: TRBJ2-1
v_gene: TRBV2
CDR3aa: CASRRDSKANEQFF

j_gene: TRBJ1-5
v_gene: TRBV18
CDR3aa: CASSPPPGGMGNQPQHF

j_gene: TRBJ2-3
v_gene: TRBV9
CDR3aa: CASSAGEWGGRATDTQYF